The rows below give T cell receptor beta chains drawn from one sample of a study of naive and memory T cell subsets. TCRdb reprocessed the UMI-ligation and nested PCR reads via MiXCR and lists one record per CDR3 protein. The sample yields approximately 82,000 distinct CDR3 sequences, 7% seen once. What was sequenced was central memory CD4+ T cells from blood. All receptors derive from a human donor in good health. CDR3s include the opening cysteine and the closing phenylalanine or tryptophan. The order of the fields is clone size, V gene, J gene, D gene, CDR3 protein, CDR3 DNA. D genes are given only for firm matches. Only part of the rows carry a size: once, few, many, or a class if the clone is expanded.

clone size: .; V gene: TRBV19; J gene: TRBJ1-1; D gene: .; CDR3 protein: CASSIDHRPRRGYTEAFF; CDR3 DNA: TGTGCCAGTAGTATAGATCACCGGCCCCGCAGGGGTTACACTGAAGCTTTCTTT
clone size: few; V gene: TRBV20-1; J gene: TRBJ1-1; D gene: .; CDR3 protein: CSAGLTNTEAFF; CDR3 DNA: TGCAGTGCCGGGTTGACGAACACTGAAGCTTTCTTT
clone size: many; V gene: TRBV2; J gene: TRBJ2-2; D gene: .; CDR3 protein: CASRETALALSRNTGELFF; CDR3 DNA: TGTGCCAGCAGGGAGACAGCCCTGGCCCTCTCGCGGAACACCGGGGAGCTGTTTTTT
clone size: .; V gene: TRBV7-2; J gene: TRBJ1-2; D gene: .; CDR3 protein: CASSSTGLYGYTF; CDR3 DNA: TGTGCCAGCAGCTCGACAGGTTTATATGGCTACACCTTC
clone size: .; V gene: TRBV6-2/TRBV6-3; J gene: TRBJ2-6; D gene: .; CDR3 protein: CASSYSGAGANVLTF; CDR3 DNA: TGTGCCAGCAGTTACTCGGGGGCTGGGGCCAACGTCCTGACTTTC
clone size: many; V gene: TRBV7-9; J gene: TRBJ1-1; D gene: .; CDR3 protein: CASSLAHNTEAFF; CDR3 DNA: TGTGCCAGCAGCTTAGCGCACAACACTGAAGCTTTCTTT
clone size: few; V gene: TRBV7-3; J gene: TRBJ2-3; D gene: .; CDR3 protein: CASSPSSSPGTDTQYF; CDR3 DNA: TGTGCCAGCAGCCCCTCTTCTAGTCCCGGCACAGATACGCAGTATTTT
clone size: .; V gene: TRBV24-1; J gene: TRBJ2-2; D gene: .; CDR3 protein: CATSDTGRPTGELFF; CDR3 DNA: TGTGCCACCAGTGACACAGGACGGCCCACCGGGGAGCTGTTTTTT
clone size: many; V gene: TRBV10-3; J gene: TRBJ1-1; D gene: .; CDR3 protein: CAISDGGTTEAFF; CDR3 DNA: TGTGCCATCAGTGACGGGGGGACCACTGAAGCTTTCTTT
clone size: many; V gene: TRBV29-1; J gene: TRBJ2-5; D gene: TRBD1; CDR3 protein: CSATGGETQYF; CDR3 DNA: TGCAGCGCGACAGGGGGAGAGACCCAGTACTTC
clone size: .; V gene: TRBV4-1; J gene: TRBJ2-7; D gene: .; CDR3 protein: CASSWGSEGSYEQYF; CDR3 DNA: TGCGCCAGCAGTTGGGGCTCCGAAGGGTCCTACGAGCAGTACTTC
clone size: many; V gene: TRBV27; J gene: TRBJ2-1; D gene: .; CDR3 protein: CASSLRGPYNEQFF; CDR3 DNA: TGTGCCAGCAGTTTACGGGGGCCCTACAATGAGCAGTTCTTC
clone size: .; V gene: TRBV7-2; J gene: TRBJ2-7; D gene: TRBD2; CDR3 protein: CASSSSGGAGEQYF; CDR3 DNA: TGTGCCAGCAGCTCTAGCGGGGGGGCCGGCGAGCAGTACTTC
clone size: many; V gene: TRBV5-1; J gene: TRBJ2-3; D gene: TRBD2; CDR3 protein: CASSSGTITDTQYF; CDR3 DNA: TGCGCCAGCAGCTCCGGGACTATCACAGATACGCAGTATTTT
clone size: many; V gene: TRBV5-1; J gene: TRBJ1-2; D gene: .; CDR3 protein: CASSLSGPYTF; CDR3 DNA: TGCGCCAGCAGCTTAAGCGGGCCCTACACCTTC
clone size: many; V gene: TRBV3-1; J gene: TRBJ1-4; D gene: .; CDR3 protein: CASSQRANELKLFF; CDR3 DNA: TGTGCCAGCAGCCAACGGGCAAACGAGTTAAAACTGTTTTTT
clone size: many; V gene: TRBV2; J gene: TRBJ1-5; D gene: TRBD1; CDR3 protein: CASSGTGGIGQPQHF; CDR3 DNA: TGTGCCAGCAGTGGGACAGGTGGAATAGGACAGCCCCAGCATTTT
clone size: many; V gene: TRBV7-9; J gene: TRBJ2-3; D gene: TRBD2; CDR3 protein: CASSPNQLAGGTDTQYF; CDR3 DNA: TGTGCCAGCAGCCCTAACCAACTAGCGGGAGGCACAGATACGCAGTATTTT
clone size: many; V gene: TRBV20-1; J gene: TRBJ1-2; D gene: TRBD1; CDR3 protein: CSASPTGGVGGYTF; CDR3 DNA: TGCAGTGCTTCCCCGACAGGGGGCGTGGGGGGCTACACCTTC
clone size: many; V gene: TRBV6-2/TRBV6-3; J gene: TRBJ1-2; D gene: .; CDR3 protein: CASSYSPQGSWGYTF; CDR3 DNA: TGTGCCAGCAGTTACTCGCCTCAGGGGTCGTGGGGCTACACCTTC
clone size: many; V gene: TRBV24-1; J gene: TRBJ2-1; D gene: TRBD2; CDR3 protein: CATSTPGLAGKEQFF; CDR3 DNA: TGTGCCACCAGTACCCCCGGACTAGCGGGGAAGGAGCAGTTCTTC
clone size: many; V gene: TRBV7-2; J gene: TRBJ1-5; D gene: .; CDR3 protein: CASSLDPGQQPQHF; CDR3 DNA: TGTGCCAGCAGCTTAGATCCCGGGCAACAGCCCCAGCATTTT
clone size: many; V gene: TRBV21-1; J gene: TRBJ1-1; D gene: .; CDR3 protein: CASSKEAGGRNTEAFF; CDR3 DNA: TGTGCCAGCAGCAAAGAGGCAGGGGGTCGGAACACTGAAGCTTTCTTT
clone size: many; V gene: TRBV2; J gene: TRBJ1-2; D gene: .; CDR3 protein: CASSQGPGGYTF; CDR3 DNA: TGTGCCAGCAGTCAGGGCCCGGGTGGCTACACCTTC
clone size: .; V gene: TRBV11-2; J gene: TRBJ2-3; D gene: .; CDR3 protein: CASSLDRVKDTQYF; CDR3 DNA: TGTGCCAGCAGCTTAGATCGGGTAAAGGATACGCAGTATTTT
clone size: many; V gene: TRBV2; J gene: TRBJ1-1; D gene: .; CDR3 protein: CASRQGKFTEAFF; CDR3 DNA: TGTGCCAGCAGACAGGGAAAATTCACTGAAGCTTTCTTT
clone size: few; V gene: TRBV28; J gene: TRBJ1-6; D gene: .; CDR3 protein: CASSIDPNSPLHF; CDR3 DNA: TGTGCCAGCAGTATCGACCCAAATTCACCCCTCCACTTT
clone size: many; V gene: TRBV18; J gene: TRBJ1-1; D gene: .; CDR3 protein: CASSPLRGGRNTEAFF; CDR3 DNA: TGTGCCAGCTCACCTCTACGGGGGGGCAGGAACACTGAAGCTTTCTTT
clone size: many; V gene: TRBV5-6; J gene: TRBJ1-2; D gene: .; CDR3 protein: CASSPWDTTNYGYTF; CDR3 DNA: TGTGCCAGCAGCCCTTGGGACACGACTAACTATGGCTACACCTTC
clone size: few; V gene: TRBV12-3/TRBV12-4; J gene: TRBJ2-6; D gene: .; CDR3 protein: CASSLFGSGANVLTF; CDR3 DNA: TGTGCCAGCAGTTTGTTTGGCTCTGGGGCCAACGTCCTGACTTTC
clone size: many; V gene: TRBV27; J gene: TRBJ2-6; D gene: .; CDR3 protein: CASSPRDIRRAGANVLTF; CDR3 DNA: TGTGCCAGCAGTCCCCGGGACATTCGGAGGGCTGGGGCCAACGTCCTGACTTTC
clone size: many; V gene: TRBV6-2/TRBV6-3; J gene: TRBJ1-1; D gene: .; CDR3 protein: CASWGAGREAFF; CDR3 DNA: TGTGCCAGCTGGGGGGCAGGGCGTGAAGCTTTCTTT
clone size: many; V gene: TRBV19; J gene: TRBJ1-5; D gene: .; CDR3 protein: CASSIVHGGTPQHF; CDR3 DNA: TGTGCCAGTAGTATTGTCCACGGGGGCACGCCCCAGCATTTT
clone size: few; V gene: TRBV25-1; J gene: TRBJ2-2; D gene: .; CDR3 protein: CASGRPGAYTGELFF; CDR3 DNA: TGTGCCAGCGGGAGGCCAGGGGCATATACCGGGGAGCTGTTTTTT
clone size: many; V gene: TRBV7-8; J gene: TRBJ1-5; D gene: .; CDR3 protein: CASSLANKGNQPQHF; CDR3 DNA: TGTGCCAGCAGCTTAGCGAATAAGGGCAATCAGCCCCAGCATTTT
clone size: many; V gene: TRBV12-3/TRBV12-4; J gene: TRBJ2-1; D gene: .; CDR3 protein: CASSPRRASGNEQFF; CDR3 DNA: TGTGCCAGCAGCCCTAGGAGGGCCTCAGGGAATGAGCAGTTCTTC
clone size: many; V gene: TRBV20-1; J gene: TRBJ2-7; D gene: .; CDR3 protein: CSAQSDGYEQYF; CDR3 DNA: TGCAGTGCCCAGTCGGACGGATACGAGCAGTACTTC
clone size: many; V gene: TRBV28; J gene: TRBJ1-2; D gene: .; CDR3 protein: CASSLRQGIGYTF; CDR3 DNA: TGTGCCAGCAGTTTAAGGCAGGGCATTGGCTACACCTTC
clone size: .; V gene: TRBV10-3; J gene: TRBJ2-7; D gene: TRBD2; CDR3 protein: CPAWEREPYEQYF; CDR3 DNA: TGTCCGGCCTGGGAGCGGGAGCCCTACGAGCAGTACTTC
clone size: few; V gene: TRBV20-1; J gene: TRBJ2-1; D gene: .; CDR3 protein: CSARSWGSGYNEQFF; CDR3 DNA: TGCAGTGCTAGATCCTGGGGGTCGGGATACAATGAGCAGTTCTTC
clone size: .; V gene: TRBV7-2; J gene: TRBJ2-5; D gene: TRBD1; CDR3 protein: CASSRQGNQETQYF; CDR3 DNA: TGTGCCAGCAGTCGACAGGGCAACCAAGAGACCCAGTACTTC
clone size: many; V gene: TRBV7-2; J gene: TRBJ1-5; D gene: TRBD1; CDR3 protein: CASSPGQGTQPQHF; CDR3 DNA: TGTGCCAGCAGCCCAGGACAGGGCACGCAGCCCCAGCATTTT
clone size: few; V gene: TRBV23-1; J gene: TRBJ2-5; D gene: TRBD1; CDR3 protein: CASSHTRDRVEETQYF; CDR3 DNA: TGCGCCAGCAGTCATACGAGGGACAGGGTCGAAGAGACCCAGTACTTC
clone size: many; V gene: TRBV7-3; J gene: TRBJ2-3; D gene: .; CDR3 protein: CASSLTQRDTQYF; CDR3 DNA: TGTGCCAGCAGCTTAACCCAGCGGGATACGCAGTATTTT